This passage covers 27 T cell receptor beta chains from one sample sequenced in a study of T cell responses to AZD1222 COVID-19 vaccine. TCRdb's copy holds only in-frame clones and misses some; the assay was immunoSEQ multiplex PCR. The sample records over 85,000 clones, roughly 87% being singletons. The source material was peripheral blood, sampled on day 0 of AZD1222 vaccination. Receptors originate from an adult in good health.

The chain couples TRBV24-1 to TRBJ1-5; D unresolved. CDR1 is KGHDR and CDR2 is SFDVKD in the germline V gene. The CDR3 contains 14 residues. V was clipped by 4 bases and J by 3 bases, with 9 bases between them. CDR3 sequence (DNA): TGTGCCACCAGTGACCGGCAGCCCAATCAGCCCCAGCATTTT. Translation: CATSDRQPNQPQHF.

This clone was counted between two and nine times. The chain is built from TRBV5-1 and TRBJ2-7; no clear D gene. This CDR3 region has 12 residues. Trimming stripped 4 bases from V and 0 bases from J, with 5 bases between. The germline V gene has CDR1 SGHRS and CDR2 YFSETQ. In DNA form, the CDR3 reads TGCGCCAGCAGCGACGTCTCCTACGAGCAGTACTTC. It is translated as CASSDVSYEQYF. The whole variable domain, remainder taken from reference TRBV5-1 and TRBJ2-7, is KAGVTQTPRYLIKTRGQQVTLSCSPISGHRSVSWYQQTPGQGLQFLFEYFSETQRNKGNFPGRFSGRQFSNSRSEMNVSTLELGDSALYLCASSDVSYEQYFGPGTRLTVT.

This chain connects TRBV7-9 to TRBJ2-4; no clear D gene. The CDR3 contains 15 residues. Trimming left V 2 bases short and J 5 bases short, with 13 bases between. Germline V CDR1 and CDR2: SEHNR, FQNEAQ (reference sequence). The CDR3 spells CASSLHTRRQNIQYF. CDR3 DNA sequence: TGTGCCAGCAGCTTACATACTCGCCGCCAAAACATTCAGTACTTC.

The chain couples TRBV13 to TRBJ1-4; D not certain. From germline, CDR1 is PRHDT and CDR2 FYEKMQ (reference sequence). This CDR3 has 15 amino acids. The V and J ends lost 3 bases and 7 bases respectively, with 15 bases between them. The CDR3 is CASSLRDTAVEKLFF. The CDR3 DNA reads as TGTGCCAGCAGCTTGAGGGATACCGCGGTTGAAAAACTGTTTTTT.

Written as DNA, the CDR3 is TGTGCCAGCAGCTTAGTTGGGGGGATGAGTTCACCCCTCCACTTT. It codes for CASSLVGGMSSPLHF. The chain carries TRBV7-2 and TRBJ1-6, with D possibly matching TRBD1 (5 bases). Germline V gives CDR1 SGHTA, CDR2 FQGNSA. V dropped 1 base and J dropped 9 bases, with 13 bases sitting between them. CDR3 size: 15 residues.

The chain combines TRBV2 with TRBJ1-2, with unresolved D. The CDR3 runs 13 residues. Germline CDR1 is SNHLY and CDR2 is FYNNEI. Trimming removed 4 bases at V and 6 bases at J, with 12 bases between. The CDR3 nucleotides read TGTGCCAGCAGTGTTTCCCCACGGGATGGCTACACCTTC. Translated, it gives CASSVSPRDGYTF.

This chain links TRBV6-6 with TRBJ2-7; D is possibly TRBD2 (6 bases). Looked up from germline, CDR1 is MNHNY and CDR2 is SVGAGI (reference sequence). The CDR3 length is 14 residues. The V end lost 6 bases, the J end lost 5 bases, and 17 bases lay between the germline ends. The CDR3 DNA reads as TGTGCCAGCAGCAAACCGGGCAGGGAGGACGAGCAGTACTTC. Translating gives CASSKPGREDEQYF.

J is TRBJ2-7 and V is TRBV3-1 (or the pseudogene TRBV3-2); 12 nucleotides agree with TRBD2. Trimming cost V 0 bases and J 4 bases; bases outside gene matches: 1. The CDR3 spans 15 residues. CDR1 is LGHDT, CDR2 YNNKEL, per germline (reference sequence). As DNA, the CDR3 is TGTGCCAGCAGCCAAGAGACTAGCGGGAGTTACGAGCAGTACTTC. It yields the protein CASSQETSGSYEQYF.

The chain couples TRBV6-2 or TRBV6-3 to TRBJ1-5, with TRBD1 matching over 7 bases. CDR3 length: 14 amino acids. J lost 5 bases, V lost 5 bases, and 6 bases had no gene match. Germline assignment: CDR1 MNHEY and CDR2 SVGEGT. CDR3 DNA: TGTGCCAGCAGTGGACAGGCCGAGCATCAGCCCCAGCATTTT. Amino acids: CASSGQAEHQPQHF.

This clone appeared a single time. The gene calls are TRBV28 and TRBJ2-5; 8 bases map to TRBD1. From germline, CDR1 is MDHEN and CDR2 SYDVKM. The V segment lost 9 bases and the J segment 4 bases; nucleotides outside the gene matches: 1. The length of the CDR3 is 11 residues. The CDR3 nucleotides read TGTGCCAGTACAGGGGGAGAGACCCAGTACTTC. Translating gives CASTGGETQYF.

The chain employs TRBV12-3 or TRBV12-4 and TRBJ1-1; tentative D call: TRBD1 (6 bases). The CDR3 is 13 amino acids. V gave up 6 bases and J gave up 11 bases, with 19 bases separating them. As DNA, the CDR3 is TGTGCCAGCAGCCACAGGGTCCCGAAGAGGGCTTTCTTT. This codes for CASSHRVPKRAFF.

The chain uses TRBV6-2 or TRBV6-3 and TRBJ1-1, with D maybe TRBD1 (5 bases). V lost 3 bases and J lost 7, with 15 bases in between. CDR3 length: 14 amino acids. Germline-derived CDR1 and CDR2 are MNHEY and SVGEGT. The CDR3, as DNA: TGTGCCAGCAGTTATATCAGGGCGACGAATGAAGCTTTCTTT. It codes for CASSYIRATNEAFF.

The V gene is TRBV5-8, the J gene TRBJ1-5; TRBD1 might be the D (6 bases). Between the trimmed V and J ends, which lost 0 bases and 2 bases, there was a span of 12 bases. CDR3 length: 16 amino acids. Germline-derived CDR1 and CDR2 are SGHTS and YDEGEE. The CDR3 nucleotides are TGTGCCAGCAGCTTGGACAGGGTTAGCGGCAATCAGCCCCAGCATTTT. It codes for CASSLDRVSGNQPQHF.

The chain links TRBV11-1 to TRBJ1-1; D gene unclear. The CDR3 length is 13 residues. The V and J ends lost 6 bases and 6 bases respectively, with 14 bases between them. The germline V gene encodes CDR1 SGHAT and CDR2 FQDESV (reference sequence). For the CDR3, the DNA is TGTGCCAGCAGGGTGATAGGTACCGCTGAAGCTTTCTTT. Translated: CASRVIGTAEAFF.

The rearrangement uses TRBV19 and TRBJ2-2, with D perhaps TRBD2 (6 bases). CDR1 LNHDA and CDR2 SQIVND come from the germline V gene (reference sequence). Trimming took 3 bases from V and 4 from J, leaving 15 bases between them. The CDR3 totals 16 residues. Here the CDR3 reads CASSITRLVGTGELFF. The CDR3 DNA follows: TGTGCCAGTAGTATCACTCGACTAGTTGGCACCGGGGAGCTGTTTTTT.

The chain employs TRBV11-3 and TRBJ2-1, with TRBD2 as a possible D gene (6 bases). The CDR3 has 14 residues. Trimming stripped 6 bases from V and 5 bases from J, with 14 bases between. Germline lookup yields CDR1 SGHNT and CDR2 YENEEA. CDR3 nucleotides: TGTGCCAGCAGTTTTCGTAGCGGAAACAATGAGCAGTTCTTC. This codes for CASSFRSGNNEQFF.

This clone has a single count. V usage is TRBV9 and J usage is TRBJ1-3; 7 bases match TRBD1. The CDR3 has 17 residues. CDR1 is SGDLS and CDR2 is YYNGEE in the germline V gene. Losses at the gene ends were 3 bases for V and 1 base for J; bases not matched to a gene: 10. The CDR3: CASSGRTGGSSGNTIYF. In DNA form, the CDR3 reads TGTGCCAGCAGCGGAAGGACAGGTGGGTCATCTGGAAACACCATATATTTT.

The chain links TRBV6-5 to TRBJ1-4, with 9 nucleotides matching TRBD1. From germline, CDR1 is MNHEY and CDR2 SVGAGI. V shed 4 bases and J 2 bases; nucleotides not matched to a gene: 2. This CDR3 is 15 amino acids long. CDR3 in amino acids: CASSLTGGTNEKLFF. CDR3 DNA sequence: TGTGCCAGCAGTTTAACAGGGGGCACTAATGAAAAACTGTTTTTT.

The rearrangement links TRBV5-1 to TRBJ2-7; the match to TRBD2 covers 13 bases. This CDR3 has 15 residues. CDR1 and CDR2 from the germline V gene are SGHRS and YFSETQ. Trimming cost V 2 bases and J 6 bases; bases outside gene matches: 5. CDR3 DNA sequence: TGCGCCAGCAGCTTCGGACTAGCGGGAGCGGGCGAGCAGTACTTC. Encoded protein: CASSFGLAGAGEQYF.

This sequence joins TRBV3-1 (or the pseudogene TRBV3-2) and TRBJ1-6; D perhaps matches TRBD1 (5 bases). This CDR3 has 14 amino acids. The germline gives CDR1 LGHDT, CDR2 YNNKEL (reference sequence). Trimming pared 5 bases from V and 14 bases from J, leaving 19 bases between. CDR3 bases: TGTGCCAGCAGCGCCACAGGCGGGGCGGTAGCCCTCCACTTT. Amino acid sequence: CASSATGGAVALHF.

The chain uses TRBV19 and TRBJ1-1, with 7 bases matching TRBD1. The CDR3 consists of 14 residues. The germline CDR1 and CDR2 sequences are LNHDA and SQIVND (reference sequence). V lost 8 bases to trimming and J lost 1 base; unmatched junction nucleotides: 7. This chain's CDR3 is CASQLRQGNTEAFF. As DNA, the CDR3 is TGTGCCAGTCAGTTAAGACAGGGGAACACTGAAGCTTTCTTT.

J is TRBJ1-1 and V is TRBV6-5; the D is unclear. The germline gives CDR1 MNHEY, CDR2 SVGAGI. CDR3 size: 16 residues. V was shortened by 0 bases and J by 1 base, with 12 bases between the two germline ends. CDR3 nucleotides: TGTGCCAGCAGTTACTCGAGGGTGAGAGGGAACACTGAAGCTTTCTTT. It encodes CASSYSRVRGNTEAFF.

The chain uses TRBV7-2 and TRBJ2-5; the D gene is possibly TRBD2 (5 bases). Trimming pared 4 bases from V and 2 bases from J, leaving 11 bases between. The length of the CDR3 is 14 residues. Germline CDR1 SGHTA, CDR2 FQGNSA. CDR3 sequence (DNA): TGTGCCAGCAGCTCTCGGGGTAATCAAGAGACCCAGTACTTC. Residues: CASSSRGNQETQYF.

The count of this clone is one. The chain employs TRBV11-1 and TRBJ2-1; D is perhaps TRBD2 (5 bases). Germline V lookup: CDR1 SGHAT, CDR2 FQDESV (reference sequence). The V and J ends lost 5 bases and 7 bases respectively, with 6 bases between them. This CDR3 contains 11 residues. DNA for the CDR3: TGTGCCAGCAGCCCGGGGAATGAGCAGTTCTTC. Its protein product is CASSPGNEQFF. The whole variable domain, remainder taken from reference TRBV11-1 and TRBJ2-1, is EAEVAQSPRYKITEKSQAVAFWCDPISGHATLYWYRQILGQGPELLVQFQDESVVDDSQLPKDRFSAERLKGVDSTLKIQPAELGDSAMYLCASSPGNEQFFGPGTRLTVL.

This clone was seen a handful of times. The chain links TRBV15 to TRBJ2-5; D gene ambiguous. From germline, CDR1 is LNHNV and CDR2 YYDKDF (reference sequence). Between the trimmed V and J ends, which lost 4 bases and 1 base, there was a span of 7 bases. The CDR3 is 13 residues long. The CDR3 reads CATSNRIQETQYF. The CDR3 nucleotides are TGTGCCACCAGCAACCGGATCCAAGAGACCCAGTACTTC.

This chain connects TRBV3-1 (or the pseudogene TRBV3-2) to TRBJ2-7; no clear D. This CDR3 is 15 amino acids long. V was clipped by 4 bases and J by 7 bases, with 20 bases between them. The germline CDR1 and CDR2 sequences are LGHDT and YNNKEL (reference sequence). CDR3 sequence (DNA): TGTGCCAGCAGCCTGCGGCCGAGAGCGATAAATGAGCAGTACTTC. This translates into CASSLRPRAINEQYF.

In its sample, this clone was seen a few times. The gene calls are TRBV25-1 and TRBJ2-1, with 8 bases aligning to TRBD1. Per the germline V gene, CDR1 is MGHDK and CDR2 is SYGVNS. This CDR3 spans 17 amino acids. Trimming took 4 bases from V and 0 from J; bases not matched to a gene: 8. DNA for the CDR3: TGTGCCAGCAGTGGACAGGGGTTTAGGAGCTCCTACAATGAGCAGTTCTTC. It translates to CASSGQGFRSSYNEQFF.